The 6 T cell receptor beta chains below all came from one sample that was sequenced in a study of T-cell memory formation after mild COVID-19. MiXCR, applied by TCRdb to the 5' RACE reads, yields one record per CDR3 protein. The repertoire holds 150,000 to 200,000 distinct CDR3 sequences, with about 14% as singletons. Specimen: PBMCs or a T cell subset sorted from them (not recorded which). Receptor source: an adult woman who had mild COVID-19 (a few samples of this study predate the infection). Cell type and time point are not known.

The chain has TRBV4-1 and TRBJ2-5, with D maybe TRBD1 (6 bases). V was pared by 1 base and J by 2 bases, with 8 bases between. Germline-derived CDR1 and CDR2 are MGHRA and YSYEKL. The CDR3 is made up of 14 amino acids. The CDR3 loop is CASSQGDIQETQYF. The CDR3 DNA reads as TGCGCCAGCAGCCAAGGGGACATACAAGAGACCCAGTACTTC.

This clonotype occurred a few times. The J gene is TRBJ2-4, the V gene TRBV29-1; TRBD1 might be the D (5 bases). V dropped 6 bases and J dropped 6 bases, with 18 bases sitting between them. CDR3 length: 14 amino acids. Germline V gene sequence: CDR1 SQVTM, CDR2 ANQGSEA. Written as DNA, the CDR3 is TGCAGCGTCCGCCCCGGGCAGGGCGGAAACATTCAGTACTTC. It specifies CSVRPGQGGNIQYF.

In its sample, this clonotype was seen a few times. The V and J genes are TRBV14 and TRBJ2-3; D may be TRBD1 (6 bases). Germline V gene lookup returns CDR1 SGHDN and CDR2 FVKESK. The CDR3 runs to 12 residues. V was shortened by 4 bases and J by 6 bases, with 8 bases between the two germline ends. The CDR3 reads CASSRQADTQYF. The CDR3 nucleotides read TGTGCCAGCAGCCGACAGGCGGATACGCAGTATTTT.

This clonotype occurred a few times. The chain employs TRBV7-3 and TRBJ1-1, with D possibly matching TRBD1 (5 bases). There are 19 residues in the CDR3. Per the germline V gene, CDR1 is SGHTA and CDR2 is FQGTGA. Trimming left V 4 bases short and J 4 bases short, with 28 bases between. CDR3 sequence reads: CASSSSSLQVPGRGTEAFF. The CDR3 bases are TGTGCCAGCAGCTCCTCCTCACTCCAAGTCCCTGGTAGGGGCACTGAAGCTTTCTTT.

The J gene is TRBJ2-3, the V gene TRBV7-9; D unclear. The CDR3 sequence is 8 residues long. CDR1 and CDR2 (germline): SEHNR, FQNEAQ (reference sequence). The germline V and J ends were trimmed by 4 bases and 14 bases, with 4 bases remaining between them. CDR3 bases: TGTGCCAGCAGCTCAGCGTATTTT. It encodes CASSSAYF. Variable domain in full (rest from reference TRBV7-9 and TRBJ2-3): DTGVSQNPRHKITKRGQNVTFRCDPISEHNRLYWYRQTLGQGPEFLTYFQNEAQLEKSRLLSDRFSAERPKGSFSTLEIQRTEQGDSAMYLCASSSAYFGPGTRLTVL.

The chain links TRBV7-9 to TRBJ2-7; maybe TRBD2 (6 bases). V lost 5 bases and J 3 bases, leaving 20 bases between the germline ends. This CDR3 is built from 16 residues. Germline CDR1 SEHNR, CDR2 FQNEAQ (reference sequence). CDR3 sequence reads: CASSDRDFPFHYEQYF. The CDR3, as DNA: TGTGCCAGCAGCGACCGGGACTTTCCCTTCCACTACGAGCAGTACTTC.